The sequence of this TCR beta chain was determined in a study of early T cells in non-severe SARS-CoV-2 infection. Overall study context: Unsorted whole-blood RNA was sequenced in bulk, leaving chains unpaired. Findings and caveats of the study: Reliance on VDJdb matching favored anti-spike CD8 responses; private and CD4 specificities were missed.

From germline, CDR1 is SGHVS and CDR2 FNYEAQ. The CDR3 has 13 residues. Trimming pared 5 bases from V and 9 bases from J, leaving 11 bases between. This clonotype was detected ten times or more. What it binds is unknown. TCRdb re-analysed the 5' RACE reads in MiXCR, keeping a single row per CDR3 protein. The table lists roughly 77,000 distinct CDR3 sequences, roughly 12% of them singletons. The sequence derives from an adult who was a healthcare worker with PCR-confirmed SARS-CoV-2 infection or an uninfected control (not recorded which). The gene calls are TRBV7-6 and TRBJ2-6, with no clear D. Material: whole blood. In DNA, the CDR3 is TGTGCCAGCAGCAAAAATACAGACAACGTCCTGACTTTC. Its protein product is CASSKNTDNVLTF.